This T cell receptor (beta chain) was observed in a study of T cell responses to AZD1222 COVID-19 vaccine. V was cut by 0 bases and J by 10 bases, with 13 bases left in between. Germline assignment: CDR1 SGHTA and CDR2 FQGNSA. CDR3 length: 14 amino acids. Study-wide results and limits: Increases in Spike-specific TCR breadth and depth were seen after two AZD1222 doses.

Measured with immunoSEQ multiplex PCR; TCRdb has only the in-frame clones, and not every one. The profile shows under 200,000 clones, around 90% of them singletons. Details on this clone: What it recognizes is unknown.

This specimen consisted of peripheral blood, obtained 28 days after the second dose of the MenACWY control vaccine. The receptor was isolated from an adult who received the MenACWY meningococcal vaccine as a control. The chain uses TRBV7-2 and TRBJ1-5; D is ambiguous. The CDR3 region is CASSLAERQGPQHF. The CDR3 nucleotides read TGTGCCAGCAGCTTAGCGGAGAGGCAAGGACCCCAGCATTTT.